This T cell receptor beta chain derives from a study of T cell responses to AZD1222 COVID-19 vaccine. To note about this clone: What it recognizes is unknown.

The length of the CDR3 is 16 residues. V was pared by 3 bases and J by 6 bases, with 12 bases of the junction left unmatched. The germline V gene has CDR1 LNHDA and CDR2 SQIVND (reference sequence). The protocol was immunoSEQ multiplex PCR, while the TCRdb copy is restricted to in-frame clones and leaves out a portion. The repertoire holds tens of thousands of clones, with approximately 84% as singletons. Study-wide findings and caveats: Targets within unmutated variant regions were reportedly found for nearly half of spike-specific TCRs. Vaccine-associated CD4 TCRs spanned spike, dominant at 160-218 and 743-854. Most donors were white British and more were female, and clonal diversity was possibly underestimated. Sampling that yielded the repertoires occurred only after the peak T cell response.

The sequence was obtained from an adult in good health. The V and J genes are TRBV19 and TRBJ1-1, with 8 positions matching TRBD1. The sequencing here drew on peripheral blood, taken on day 0 of AZD1222 vaccination. Here the CDR3 reads CASSIGQGAGRAEAFF. The DNA of the CDR3 is TGTGCCAGTAGTATCGGGCAGGGGGCAGGAAGGGCTGAAGCTTTCTTT.